This TCR beta chain derives from a study of human T cells and chemical hapten exposure. This clonotype showed up many times. Its antigen remains unknown. TCRdb ran MiXCR on the RACE reads and lists one entry per CDR3 protein. This sample has about 85,000 distinct CDR3 sequences, with around 10% found just once. General observations from the study: Relative to control repertoires, expanded TCRs gave rise to significantly more large CDR3 similarity clusters.

In germline, CDR1 is SGDLS, CDR2 YYNGEE. The CDR3 totals 13 residues. With 4 bases removed from V and 10 bases from J, the gap between germline ends came to 15 bases. Documented time point: patch test 2, 6 weeks after DPC sensitization. Treatment here: therapeutic diphenylcyclopropenone sensitization with weekly scalp DPC. The study extracted total RNA from unfractionated whole blood. The TCR originated in a man younger than 30 with alopecia areata. Some clones in this sample may be carry-over from other donors' samples. This rearrangement joins TRBV9 to TRBJ2-1; possibly TRBD2 for D (6 bases). The sequencing here drew on whole blood, taken in connection with sensitization to the hapten diphenylcyclopropenone (DPC). In DNA, the CDR3 is TGTGCCAGCAGCCCAGAGGCGGGGCGAGAGCAGTTCTTC. Translated, it gives CASSPEAGREQFF. The complete variable domain, with remaining parts taken from reference TRBV9 and TRBJ2-1, reads DSGVTQTPKHLITATGQRVTLRCSPRSGDLSVYWYQQSLDQGLQFLIQYYNGEERAKGNILERFSAQQFPDLHSELNLSSLELGDSALYFCASSPEAGREQFFGPGTRLTVL.